These T cell receptor beta chains were read from a single sample in a study of blood T cells in healthy people across ages. TCRdb redid the calling of the 5' RACE reads with MiXCR, one entry per CDR3 protein. The sample lists 1.5 million or so distinct CDR3 sequences, about 45% occurring once. The sequencing input was blood. The receptors stem from a woman aged 18-30 years in good health. Each CDR3 is given with its conserved first and last residue. D genes are given only for firm matches. Size is omitted from some rows. Given values are once, few, many or a class for expanded clones.

d_gene	abundance	v_gene	j_gene	CDR3nt	CDR3aa
NA	NA	TRBV4-2	TRBJ2-2	TGTGCCAGCAGCCAAGATGGGGGATTTATCACCGGGGAGCTGTTTTTT	CASSQDGGFITGELFF
TRBD1	NA	TRBV6-6	TRBJ2-1	TGTGCCAGCAGCTACGAACAGGGGAAGTTGAACAATGAGCAGTTCTTC	CASSYEQGKLNNEQFF
NA	NA	TRBV14	TRBJ2-1	TGTGCCAGCAGCCAAGAGCTAGCAGATGAGCAGTTCTTC	CASSQELADEQFF
TRBD1	NA	TRBV6-5	TRBJ2-5	TGTGCCAGCAGTTACTCACCCGACAGGGAAGAGACCCAGTACTTC	CASSYSPDREETQYF
NA	NA	TRBV29-1	TRBJ1-2	TGCAGCGTTGAGGGACTCAACTATGGCTACACCTTC	CSVEGLNYGYTF
NA	few	TRBV7-2	TRBJ1-1	TGTGCCAGCAGCCCAACGAGGGGTTCTGCTGAAGCTTTCTTT	CASSPTRGSAEAFF
NA	NA	TRBV7-9	TRBJ1-1	TGTGCCAGCAGGGACGGGGGTTTACGGCCTGAAGCTTTCTTT	CASRDGGLRPEAFF
NA	few	TRBV10-3	TRBJ2-2	TGTGCCATCAGTGACCCGTCCAGAGGGGCCGGGGAGCTGTTTTTT	CAISDPSRGAGELFF
NA	NA	TRBV20-1	TRBJ2-1	TGCAGTGCTAAAGGGGCTTCCGAAGCGTTCTTC	CSAKGASEAFF
NA	NA	TRBV7-2	TRBJ2-5	TGTGCCAGCAGCTACCACGACCAAGAGACCCAGTACTTC	CASSYHDQETQYF
NA	NA	TRBV20-1	TRBJ2-1	TGCAGTGCTAGAGATCCCCCCAGGGGCGCCTACAATGAGCAGTTCTTC	CSARDPPRGAYNEQFF
NA	few	TRBV7-9	TRBJ2-7	TGTGCCAGCAGCCCTAGAGGGGTCTCCGAGCAGTACTTC	CASSPRGVSEQYF
TRBD2	NA	TRBV6-4	TRBJ2-1	TGTGCCAGCAGTGACGGGGGGGAGGTTGAGCAGTTCTTC	CASSDGGEVEQFF
NA	NA	TRBV2	TRBJ2-3	TGTGCCAGCAGTGGGTGGGCCCACACAGATACGCAGTATTTT	CASSGWAHTDTQYF
TRBD2	few	TRBV7-2	TRBJ2-1	TGTGCCAGCAGCTTAGTTGGCAGCGGGGGGGTAAATGAGCAGTTCTTC	CASSLVGSGGVNEQFF
NA	NA	TRBV7-3	TRBJ2-5	TGTGCCAGCAGCTTAAGGAAAGGAGCGGCTAGCTACCAAGAGACCCAGTACTTC	CASSLRKGAASYQETQYF
TRBD2	few	TRBV10-3	TRBJ2-7	TGTGCCATCGGGACTAGCGGGTACTACGAGCAGTACTTC	CAIGTSGYYEQYF
NA	few	TRBV7-6	TRBJ2-5	TGTGCCAGCAGCTTAGCTAGGCTTGAGACCCAGTACTTC	CASSLARLETQYF
TRBD2	NA	TRBV6-4	TRBJ2-3	TGTGCCAGCAGTGACGGCGGGGGGGCAGATACGCAGTATTTT	CASSDGGGADTQYF
NA	NA	TRBV29-1	TRBJ1-2	TGCAGCGTTGTACAGGGCCTTGGCTACACCTTC	CSVVQGLGYTF
NA	few	TRBV5-5	TRBJ1-5	TGTGCCAGCAGCTCAACCAGGGTTCCGAGCAATCAGCCCCAGCATTTT	CASSSTRVPSNQPQHF
NA	few	TRBV24-1	TRBJ1-2	TGTGCCATCCGGGGCACGTCTCCTAACTATGGCTACACCTTC	CAIRGTSPNYGYTF
NA	few	TRBV20-1	TRBJ2-1	TGCAGTGCAACAGCAAAGTGGAATGAGCAGTTCTTC	CSATAKWNEQFF
TRBD1	NA	TRBV7-6	TRBJ1-4	TGTGCCAGCAGCCACCGGACAGGGGCAAATGAAAAACTGTTTTTT	CASSHRTGANEKLFF
NA	few	TRBV6-2/TRBV6-3	TRBJ1-1	TGTGCCAGCACCGCAGGGTTGAACACTGAAGCTTTCTTT	CASTAGLNTEAFF
NA	NA	TRBV4-3	TRBJ1-2	TGCGCCAGCAGCCAAGAGGACGGATATCCGGGAAACTATGGCTACACCTTC	CASSQEDGYPGNYGYTF
TRBD1	few	TRBV9	TRBJ2-7	TGTGCCAGCAGCGTCGACAGGGTTACCTACGAGCAGTACTTC	CASSVDRVTYEQYF
TRBD1	few	TRBV12-3/TRBV12-4	TRBJ2-2	TGTGCCAGCAGTCTCAGGGGGCTCACCGGGGAGCTGTTTTTT	CASSLRGLTGELFF
NA	few	TRBV7-2	TRBJ2-1	TGTGCCAGCAGCTTATTTGGGCCAAGAGCCGATGAGCAGTTCTTC	CASSLFGPRADEQFF
NA	few	TRBV25-1	TRBJ1-4	TGTGCCAGCAGTGAACAAGGACCTTCTAATGAAAAACTGTTTTTT	CASSEQGPSNEKLFF
TRBD2	NA	TRBV20-1	TRBJ2-7	TGCAGCGCCACCTCTAGCGGGAGAATCACCTACAATGAGCAGTACTTC	CSATSSGRITYNEQYF
TRBD1	few	TRBV2	TRBJ2-5	TGTGCCAGCAGGAGAGGGACAGAAGAGACCCAGTACTTC	CASRRGTEETQYF
NA	few	TRBV6-2/TRBV6-3	TRBJ2-3	TGTGCCAGCAGGGGACTTGCCGAGATTTGGGCAGATACGCAGTATTTT	CASRGLAEIWADTQYF
NA	NA	TRBV29-1	TRBJ2-1	TGCAGCGTTGCCCGGACGGAAGAGCAGTTCTTC	CSVARTEEQFF
NA	NA	TRBV5-1	TRBJ2-6	TGCGCCAGCAGTAGGGAACTCGGTGGGGCCAACGTCCTGACTTTC	CASSRELGGANVLTF
NA	NA	TRBV28	TRBJ1-4	TGTGCCAGCAGCGGTAAACAGGGAAGGTATCGGGAAAAACTGTTTTTT	CASSGKQGRYREKLFF
TRBD1	NA	TRBV7-9	TRBJ1-2	TGTGCCAGCAGTTCAACTTGGGACAGCATTAACTATGGCTACACCTTC	CASSSTWDSINYGYTF
NA	NA	TRBV27	TRBJ2-1	TGTGCCAGCAGTTTAAGGGCGAACCCCTCCTACAATGAGCAGTTCTTC	CASSLRANPSYNEQFF
NA	NA	TRBV7-2	TRBJ2-7	TGTGCCAGCAGCTATGGCCTTTGGCGGGATGAGCAGTACTTC	CASSYGLWRDEQYF
TRBD2	few	TRBV12-3/TRBV12-4	TRBJ2-7	TGTGCCAGCAGGTATAGCGGGAGCTCCTACGAGCAGTACTTC	CASRYSGSSYEQYF
TRBD1	NA	TRBV6-6	TRBJ1-2	TGTGCCAGCAGGCGACAGGGATTTAGATATGGCTACACCTTC	CASRRQGFRYGYTF
TRBD1	NA	TRBV11-2	TRBJ2-3	TGTGCCAGCAGCTTTCCCATAAACAGGGGTCCGGCAGATACGCAGTATTTT	CASSFPINRGPADTQYF
NA	few	TRBV20-1	TRBJ2-1	TGCAGTGCTAGTCAGTCGAGCTCCTACAATGAGCAGTTCTTC	CSASQSSSYNEQFF
TRBD2	NA	TRBV2	TRBJ2-3	TGTGCCAGCAGTGAATCCAGCGGGAGTCCCATTGTCTACACAGATACGCAGTATTTT	CASSESSGSPIVYTDTQYF
NA	few	TRBV15	TRBJ1-1	TGTGCCACCAGCACTAGGGGTATAGCTGAAGCTTTCTTT	CATSTRGIAEAFF
TRBD1	few	TRBV5-1	TRBJ1-1	TGCGCCAGCAGCTGGGACAGGGACGACACTGAAGCTTTCTTT	CASSWDRDDTEAFF
TRBD2	few	TRBV9	TRBJ2-5	TGTGCCAGCAGCGTAGGTCTAGCGGGACCAGAGACCCAGTACTTC	CASSVGLAGPETQYF
NA	NA	TRBV4-3	TRBJ1-1	TGTGCCAGCAGTAGGCAACAGGGAGGCACTGAAGCTTTCTTT	CASSRQQGGTEAFF
NA	few	TRBV20-1	TRBJ2-3	TGCAGTGCTAGAGATTGGCTAGGGGGTGGGCGATTTTTGGCAGATACGCAGTATTTT	CSARDWLGGGRFLADTQYF
TRBD1	few	TRBV12-3/TRBV12-4	TRBJ2-1	TGTGCCAGCAGTTGGAGCGGGACAGGGTCATACAATGAGCAGTTCTTC	CASSWSGTGSYNEQFF
NA	NA	TRBV28	TRBJ2-1	TGTGCCAGCAGTTTCCCGGACCCGCAGTTCTTC	CASSFPDPQFF